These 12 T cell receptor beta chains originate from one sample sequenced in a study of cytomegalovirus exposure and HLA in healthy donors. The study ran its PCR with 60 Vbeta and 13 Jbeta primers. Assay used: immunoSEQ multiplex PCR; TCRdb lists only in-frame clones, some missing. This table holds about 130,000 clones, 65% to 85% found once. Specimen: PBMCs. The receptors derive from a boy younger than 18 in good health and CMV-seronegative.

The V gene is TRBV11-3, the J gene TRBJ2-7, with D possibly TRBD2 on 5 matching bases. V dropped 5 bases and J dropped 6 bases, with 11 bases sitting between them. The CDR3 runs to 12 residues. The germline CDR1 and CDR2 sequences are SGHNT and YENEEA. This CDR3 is CASSDGVAEQYF. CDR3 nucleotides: TGTGCCAGCAGCGACGGGGTTGCCGAGCAGTACTTC.

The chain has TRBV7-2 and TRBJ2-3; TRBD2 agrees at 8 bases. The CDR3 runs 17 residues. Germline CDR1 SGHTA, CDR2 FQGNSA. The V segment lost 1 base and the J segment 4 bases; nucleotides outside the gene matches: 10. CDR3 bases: TGTGCCAGCAGCTTAGAGGGGATAGCGGGACGGGCAGATACGCAGTATTTT. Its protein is CASSLEGIAGRADTQYF.

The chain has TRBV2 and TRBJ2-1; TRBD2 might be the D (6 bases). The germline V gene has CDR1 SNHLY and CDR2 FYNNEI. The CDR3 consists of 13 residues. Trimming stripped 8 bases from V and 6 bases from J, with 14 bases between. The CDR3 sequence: CASQPGLFNEQFF. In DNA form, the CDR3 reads TGTGCCAGCCAGCCGGGACTTTTCAATGAGCAGTTCTTC.

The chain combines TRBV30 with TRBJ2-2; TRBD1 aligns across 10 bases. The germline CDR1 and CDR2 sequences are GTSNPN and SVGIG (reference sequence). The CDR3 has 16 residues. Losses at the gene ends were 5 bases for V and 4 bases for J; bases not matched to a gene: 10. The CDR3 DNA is TGTGCCTGGGCAGGGGACAGGGGTCTAGGCACCGGGGAGCTGTTTTTT. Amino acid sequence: CAWAGDRGLGTGELFF. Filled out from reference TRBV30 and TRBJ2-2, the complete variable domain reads SQTIHQWPATLVQPVGSPLSLECTVEGTSNPNLYWYRQAAGRGLQLLFYSVGIGQISSEVPQNLSASRPQDRQFILSSKKLLLSDSGFYLCAWAGDRGLGTGELFFGEGSRLTVL.

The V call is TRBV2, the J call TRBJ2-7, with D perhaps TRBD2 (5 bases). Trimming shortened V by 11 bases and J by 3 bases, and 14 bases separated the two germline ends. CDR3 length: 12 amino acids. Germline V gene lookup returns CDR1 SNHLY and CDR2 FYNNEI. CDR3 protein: CARQDGNYEQYF. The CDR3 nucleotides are TGTGCCCGGCAGGACGGGAACTACGAGCAGTACTTC. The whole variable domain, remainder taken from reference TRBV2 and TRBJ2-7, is EPEVTQTPSHQVTQMGQEVILRCVPISNHLYFYWYRQILGQKVEFLVSFYNNEISEKSEIFDDQFSVERPDGSNFTLKIRSTKLEDSAMYFCARQDGNYEQYFGPGTRLTVT.

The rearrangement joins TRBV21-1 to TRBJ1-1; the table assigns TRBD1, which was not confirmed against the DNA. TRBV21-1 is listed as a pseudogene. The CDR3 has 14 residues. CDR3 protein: CASGYRSYNTEAFF. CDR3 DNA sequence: TGTGCCAGCGGATACAGGAGCTACAACACTGAAGCTTTCTTT.

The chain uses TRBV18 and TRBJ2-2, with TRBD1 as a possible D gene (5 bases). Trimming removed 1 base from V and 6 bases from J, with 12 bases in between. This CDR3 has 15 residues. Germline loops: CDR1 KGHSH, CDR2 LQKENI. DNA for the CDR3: TGTGCCAGCTCACCACGGCAGGGTGAGGCCGGGGAGCTGTTTTTT. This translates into CASSPRQGEAGELFF.

The CDR3 reads CASSQEASGRSTDTQYF. The CDR3 DNA reads TGCGCCAGCAGCCAAGAGGCTAGCGGGCGAAGCACAGATACGCAGTATTTT. The genes are TRBV4-3 and TRBJ2-3; 8 bases are shared with TRBD2. V was pared by 0 bases and J by 0 bases, with 5 bases of the junction left unmatched. The CDR3 runs 17 residues. Germline CDR1 is LGHNA and CDR2 is YSLEER.

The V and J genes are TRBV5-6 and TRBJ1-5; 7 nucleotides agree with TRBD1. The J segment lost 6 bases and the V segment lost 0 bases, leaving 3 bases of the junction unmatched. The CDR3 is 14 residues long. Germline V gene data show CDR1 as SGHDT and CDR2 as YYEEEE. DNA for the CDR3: TGTGCCAGCAGCTTGGGCCAGGGGGTTCAGCCCCAGCATTTT. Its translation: CASSLGQGVQPQHF.

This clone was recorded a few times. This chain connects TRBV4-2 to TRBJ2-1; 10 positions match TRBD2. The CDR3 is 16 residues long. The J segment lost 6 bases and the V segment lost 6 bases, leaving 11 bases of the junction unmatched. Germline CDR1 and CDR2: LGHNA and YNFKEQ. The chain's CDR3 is CASRPLLAGASNEQFF. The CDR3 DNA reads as TGTGCCAGCAGGCCCCTCCTAGCGGGAGCAAGCAATGAGCAGTTCTTC.

The CDR3 loop is CAWSYQREFGDTQYF. DNA for the CDR3: TGTGCCTGGAGTTACCAGCGGGAGTTCGGAGATACGCAGTATTTT. The rearrangement links TRBV30 to TRBJ2-3; TRBD2 aligns across 8 bases. With V trimmed by 2 bases and J by 5 bases, 9 bases remained unmatched. CDR1 is GTSNPN and CDR2 is SVGIG in the germline V gene (reference sequence). The CDR3 covers 15 residues. The full variable domain, its missing parts supplied by reference TRBV30 and TRBJ2-3, is SQTIHQWPATLVQPVGSPLSLECTVEGTSNPNLYWYRQAAGRGLQLLFYSVGIGQISSEVPQNLSASRPQDRQFILSSKKLLLSDSGFYLCAWSYQREFGDTQYFGPGTRLTVL.

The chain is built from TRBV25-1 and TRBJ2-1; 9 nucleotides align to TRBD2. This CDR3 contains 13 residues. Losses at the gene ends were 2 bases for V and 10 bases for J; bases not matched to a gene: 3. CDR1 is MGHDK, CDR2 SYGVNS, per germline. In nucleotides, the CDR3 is TGTGCCAGCAGTGAACGCCTAGCGGGGGAGCAGTTCTTC. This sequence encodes CASSERLAGEQFF.